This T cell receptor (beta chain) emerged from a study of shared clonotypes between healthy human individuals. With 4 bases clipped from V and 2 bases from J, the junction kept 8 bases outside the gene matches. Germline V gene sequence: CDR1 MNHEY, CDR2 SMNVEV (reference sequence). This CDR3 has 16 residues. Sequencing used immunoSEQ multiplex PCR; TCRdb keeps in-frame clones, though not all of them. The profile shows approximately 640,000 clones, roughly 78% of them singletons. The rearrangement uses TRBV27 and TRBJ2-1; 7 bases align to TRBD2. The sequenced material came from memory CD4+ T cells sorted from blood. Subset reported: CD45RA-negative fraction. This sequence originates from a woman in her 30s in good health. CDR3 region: CASSSSSGTTYNEQFF. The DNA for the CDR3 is TGTGCCAGCAGTTCTTCTAGCGGAACAACCTACAATGAGCAGTTCTTC.